The 20 T cell receptor beta chains presented below share a single source sample, sequenced in a study of CD4 T cells in relation to SARS-CoV-2 and coronaviruses. These TCRs are of unknown antigen specificity. Unexposed donor CD4+ T cells date from 2011-2018, before the COVID-19 pandemic. Isolation of CD4+ T cells took place after approximately eleven days in culture. Assay used: immunoSEQ multiplex PCR; TCRdb lists only in-frame clones, some missing. The sample consists of over 15,000 clones, roughly 80% of them appearing once. Source material: CD4+ T cells from PBMCs, cultured in vitro. Every receptor here comes from a human donor in good health.

The gene calls are TRBV10-2 and TRBJ2-1; TRBD1 or TRBD2 may be the D gene (5 bases each). CDR3 length: 15 residues. Trimming removed 4 bases at V and 8 bases at J, with 18 bases between. The germline V gene encodes CDR1 WSHSY and CDR2 SAAADI. The CDR3: CASSGGRGKGDEQFF. CDR3 DNA: TGCGCCAGCAGTGGGGGCCGGGGAAAAGGGGATGAGCAGTTCTTC.

Here the CDR3 DNA reads TGCGCCAGCAGCTTGGGGTCTAGCTTTGCAGGTGATACGCAGTATTTT. It encodes CASSLGSSFAGDTQYF. The chain combines TRBV5-1 with TRBJ2-3, with TRBD2 as a possible D gene (5 bases). The germline V gene has CDR1 SGHRS and CDR2 YFSETQ. The CDR3 extends over 16 amino acids. V was clipped by 0 bases and J by 6 bases, with 17 bases between them.

The chain combines TRBV5-1 with TRBJ2-3, with TRBD2 matching 16 bases. With 4 bases clipped from V and 7 bases from J, the junction kept 6 bases outside the gene matches. CDR1 is SGHRS and CDR2 is YFSETQ in the germline V gene. The CDR3 has 16 residues. CDR3 in DNA: TGCGCCAGCAGCCCGGGACTAGCGGGAGGGCCAAATACGCAGTATTTT. It yields the protein CASSPGLAGGPNTQYF.

This clone came up a few times. The CDR3 DNA sequence: TGTGCCAGCAGTGAATCGGGGCGGGAGAGCTCCTACAATGAGCAGTTCTTC. Amino acids: CASSESGRESSYNEQFF. The rearrangement uses TRBV25-1 and TRBJ2-1; 7 nucleotides match TRBD2. This CDR3 spans 17 amino acids. Losses at the gene ends were 1 base for V and 0 bases for J; bases not matched to a gene: 6. From germline, CDR1 is MGHDK and CDR2 SYGVNS.

The chain recombines TRBV24-1 with TRBJ1-1; TRBD1 is a possible D gene (5 bases). The length of the CDR3 is 13 residues. CDR1 is KGHDR, CDR2 SFDVKD, per germline. V was shortened by 6 bases and J by 4 bases, with 11 bases between the two germline ends. The CDR3 coding sequence is TGTGCCACCAGTTCACAGGAGGGCACTGAAGCTTTCTTT. It specifies CATSSQEGTEAFF.

With respect to this clone: Within the sample, other DNA sequences also encode this same CDR3. This chain links TRBV7-3 with TRBJ2-5, with 8 bases lining up with TRBD2. Germline CDR1 is SGHTA and CDR2 is FQGTGA. J lost 5 bases, V lost 5 bases, and 4 bases had no gene match. This CDR3 region has 13 residues. The CDR3 coding sequence is TGTGCCAGCAGCCGCGGGGGGTCGGAGACCCAGTACTTC. Protein sequence: CASSRGGSETQYF. Based on the CDR3 plus reference TRBV7-3 and TRBJ2-5, the full variable domain is GAGVSQTPSNKVTEKGKYVELRCDPISGHTALYWYRQSLGQGPEFLIYFQGTGAADDSGLPNDRFFAVRPEGSVSTLKIQRTERGDSAVYLCASSRGGSETQYFGPGTRLLVL.

This chain joins TRBV12-5 and TRBJ2-5, with 13 bases identical to TRBD2. V trimming: 6 bases; J trimming: 6 bases; junction bases outside the gene matches: 7. Germline assignment: CDR1 LGHNT and CDR2 FRNRAP. The CDR3 sequence is 15 residues long. The CDR3 loop is CASGPTSGRIKTQYF. CDR3 coding DNA: TGTGCTAGTGGCCCGACTAGCGGGAGGATAAAGACCCAGTACTTC.

This clone was seen once. The chain joins TRBV7-3 to TRBJ2-2; TRBD2 agrees at 8 bases. V was pared by 5 bases and J by 7 bases, with 12 bases of the junction left unmatched. Germline V gene data show CDR1 as SGHTA and CDR2 as FQGTGA. The CDR3 length is 16 residues. Here the CDR3 DNA reads TGTGCCAGCAGCCGAAATGGACTAGCAATCGGCGGGGAGCTGTTTTTT. Protein: CASSRNGLAIGGELFF.

The gene calls are TRBV4-1 and TRBJ2-1; no definite D call. Germline values: CDR1 MGHRA, CDR2 YSYEKL. Trimming cost V 1 base and J 7 bases, with 11 bases left between them. The CDR3 totals 14 residues. CDR3 sequence: CASSQGQPPNEQFF. In DNA, the CDR3 is TGCGCCAGCAGCCAAGGACAACCACCTAATGAGCAGTTCTTC.

The V and J genes are TRBV18 and TRBJ2-5; D might be TRBD1 or TRBD2, each matching 5 bases. CDR1 KGHSH and CDR2 LQKENI come from the germline V gene. The CDR3 totals 13 residues. V dropped 6 bases and J dropped 4 bases, with 12 bases sitting between them. CDR3: CASSPGTSETQYF. Here the CDR3 DNA reads TGTGCCAGCTCTCCCGGGACGTCAGAGACCCAGTACTTC.

J is TRBJ1-2 and V is TRBV2; a weak D match, TRBD1 (6 bases). Between the trimmed V and J ends, which lost 10 bases and 3 bases, there was a span of 15 bases. The CDR3 consists of 13 residues. The germline V gene has CDR1 SNHLY and CDR2 FYNNEI. CDR3 residues: CATSNGGDYGYTF. In DNA, the CDR3 is TGTGCCACCAGCAATGGGGGCGACTATGGCTACACCTTC.

The V call is TRBV28, the J call TRBJ2-5; D unclear. The V gene lost 8 bases and the J gene lost 2 bases, with 12 bases spanning the gap. Per germline, CDR1 MDHEN and CDR2 SYDVKM. CDR3 size: 13 residues. This CDR3 reads CASLPGGQETQYF. CDR3 DNA: TGTGCCAGCCTACCCGGCGGTCAAGAGACCCAGTACTTC.

Here the CDR3 reads CASSRGYNEQFF. CDR3 sequence (DNA): TGTGCCAGCAGCCGGGGATACAATGAGCAGTTCTTC. The genes are TRBV6-5 and TRBJ2-1, with a tentative D call TRBD2 (5 bases). Trimming shortened V by 6 bases and J by 4 bases, and 7 bases separated the two germline ends. Germline CDR1 MNHEY, CDR2 SVGAGI. The CDR3 length is 12 residues.

The V and J genes are TRBV11-3 and TRBJ2-1; 8 bases agree with TRBD2. The CDR3 totals 15 residues. The junction had 12 bases not matched to a gene; V was cut back by 5 bases and J by 9 bases. Germline assignment: CDR1 SGHNT and CDR2 YENEEA. This CDR3 is CASSRGGVDISEQFF. In DNA form, the CDR3 reads TGTGCCAGCAGCCGGGGGGGAGTGGACATCAGTGAGCAGTTCTTC.

This clone was counted a few times. The chain has TRBV10-3 and TRBJ1-2; TRBD1 agrees at 9 bases. This CDR3 has 15 amino acids. J gave up 8 bases and V 5 bases, and 12 bases lay outside the gene matches. Looked up from germline, CDR1 is ENHRY and CDR2 is SYGVKD. CDR3 sequence: CAISRTGQGTRGYTF. CDR3 nucleotides: TGTGCCATCAGTAGAACAGGACAGGGGACGAGGGGCTACACCTTC.

CDR3 sequence: CASSGRVSAADTQYF. The CDR3 nucleotides are TGTGCCAGCAGCGGGAGGGTCTCTGCGGCAGATACGCAGTATTTT. The chain carries TRBV5-8 and TRBJ2-3; 7 nucleotides match TRBD2. CDR1 and CDR2 (germline): SGHTS, YDEGEE. CDR3 length: 15 amino acids. The V and J ends lost 4 bases and 4 bases, in that order; junction bases with no gene match: 9.

This clone was recorded once. This sequence joins TRBV12-3 or TRBV12-4 and TRBJ2-2; D not resolved. The CDR3 consists of 13 residues. V was trimmed by 6 bases and J by 5 bases, leaving 10 bases between them. CDR3 sequence reads: CASSPGRTGELFF. CDR3 DNA sequence: TGTGCCAGCAGCCCTGGACGAACCGGGGAGCTGTTTTTT.

This chain uses TRBV4-1 with TRBJ1-5; a possible D gene is TRBD1 (6 bases). CDR1 and CDR2 (germline): MGHRA, YSYEKL. The CDR3 is 20 amino acids. Deletions cut 0 bases from V and 0 bases from J, with 21 bases between. The CDR3 is CASSQDREDRPAYSNQPQHF. The CDR3 DNA reads as TGCGCCAGCAGCCAAGATCGGGAAGACAGGCCCGCATATAGCAATCAGCCCCAGCATTTT.

The CDR3 region is CASSPGSMGGYTF. CDR3 nucleotides: TGTGCCAGCTCACCGGGGTCTATGGGAGGCTACACCTTC. V is TRBV18 and J is TRBJ1-2; D is ambiguous. There are 13 residues in the CDR3. CDR1 is KGHSH, CDR2 LQKENI, per germline. V shed 3 bases and J shed 8 bases, with 13 bases lying between them.

V usage is TRBV6-4 and J usage is TRBJ1-6; D is ambiguous. The V end was cut by 3 bases, the J end by 6 bases, with 12 bases between. Germline values: CDR1 MRHNA, CDR2 SNTAGT. The CDR3 consists of 15 residues. The CDR3 protein is CASSEIGLFNSPLHF. CDR3 DNA: TGTGCCAGCAGTGAAATCGGATTATTTAATTCACCCCTCCACTTT.